This is a list of T cell receptor beta chains from one sample in a study of T cell changes during pregnancy in multiple sclerosis. Sequencing was performed with immunoSEQ multiplex PCR; in TCRdb, only in-frame clones are kept and a portion is missing. The data hold about 59,000 clones, with roughly 94% observed a single time. The sequencing used CD8+ T cells from peripheral blood mononuclear cells, collected after pregnancy. These TCRs come from a female donor with multiple sclerosis, enrolled in a pregnancy study. CDR3s include the opening cysteine and the closing phenylalanine or tryptophan. The D gene is left open where the match is weak. For some rows the clone size is stated as once, few or many, or as a class when expanded; others skip it.

J | D | length | size | V | DNA | CDR3
TRBJ2-1 | NA | 14 | NA | TRBV4-1 | TGCGCCAGCAGCCAAGTAGAGGGAGAAAATGAGCAGTTCTTC | CASSQVEGENEQFF
TRBJ2-5 | TRBD2 | 13 | NA | TRBV28 | TGTGCCAGCAGTTTCGTAGCGGGAGAGACCCAGTACTTC | CASSFVAGETQYF
TRBJ2-5 | NA | 12 | NA | TRBV7-9 | TGTGCCAGCAGCTTAGTCGGTGAGACCCAGTACTTC | CASSLVGETQYF
TRBJ1-1 | NA | 12 | NA | TRBV7-9 | TGTGCCAGCAGCTTAGCGGCCACTGAAGCTTTCTTT | CASSLAATEAFF
TRBJ2-1 | TRBD2 | 20 | NA | TRBV6-4 | TGTGCCAGCAGTTTGCCGGGACTAGCGGGAGCCCCCGACATGGACAATGAGCAGTTCTTC | CASSLPGLAGAPDMDNEQFF
TRBJ1-3 | NA | 14 | NA | TRBV4-2 | TGTGCCAGCAGCCAAGTAGGGGGGGAAAACACCATATATTTT | CASSQVGGENTIYF
TRBJ2-2 | TRBD2 | 17 | NA | TRBV4-3 | TGCGCCAGCAGCCAAGATTGGCCTAGCGGGAACACCGGGGAGCTGTTTTTT | CASSQDWPSGNTGELFF
TRBJ2-7 | TRBD2 | 15 | once | TRBV5-1 | TGCGCCAGCAGCTTGAGGGGGACTAGAAATGACGAGCAGTACTTC | CASSLRGTRNDEQYF
TRBJ2-1 | NA | 11 | NA | TRBV16 | TGTGCCAGCAGCCCTGCGGATGAGCAGTTCTTC | CASSPADEQFF
TRBJ2-1 | TRBD2 | 14 | NA | TRBV29-1 | TGCAGCGTCGGGACTAGCGGGATCCACAATGAGCAGTTCTTC | CSVGTSGIHNEQFF
TRBJ1-5 | NA | 14 | once | TRBV19 | TGTGCCAGTAGTATCGTAACGGGAAATCAGCCCCAGCATTTT | CASSIVTGNQPQHF
TRBJ1-1 | NA | 16 | NA | TRBV7-9 | TGTGCCAGCAGCTTCCCTAACCTAGGCTCGAACACTGAAGCTTTCTTT | CASSFPNLGSNTEAFF
TRBJ2-1 | TRBD1 | 14 | NA | TRBV6-5 | TGTGCCAGCAGTCTGCAGGGGGCCTACAATGAGCAGTTCTTC | CASSLQGAYNEQFF
TRBJ1-5 | NA | 14 | NA | TRBV4-1 | TGCGCCAGCAACTCTGACTTTAGCAATCAGCCCCAGCATTTT | CASNSDFSNQPQHF
TRBJ1-1 | TRBD1 | 14 | NA | TRBV27 | TGTGCCAGCAGTATACAGACAGGGAGCACTGAAGCTTTCTTT | CASSIQTGSTEAFF
TRBJ2-2 | TRBD2 | 13 | NA | TRBV28 | TGTGCCAGCAGTGGACTAGCGGACGGGGAGCTGTTTTTT | CASSGLADGELFF
TRBJ1-1 | TRBD1 | 17 | NA | TRBV28 | TGTGCCAGCAGTTTCGGACAGGGGGCGCATAGGCGGGCTGAAGCTTTCTTT | CASSFGQGAHRRAEAFF
TRBJ2-3 | NA | 15 | NA | TRBV6-4 | TGTGCCAGCAGTGTGGGGGGTAGGTTCACAGATACGCAGTATTTT | CASSVGGRFTDTQYF
TRBJ2-1 | TRBD2 | 16 | NA | TRBV5-4 | TGTGCCAGCAGCTTGTTGGGGGGGGGACTCCTCGATGAGCAGTTCTTC | CASSLLGGGLLDEQFF
TRBJ1-2 | TRBD1 | 14 | NA | TRBV5-4 | TGTGCCAGCAGCCCCGGACAGGGGTTCTATGGCTACACCTTC | CASSPGQGFYGYTF
TRBJ1-2 | TRBD1 | 13 | NA | TRBV6-4 | TGTGCCAGCAGCCATACAGGGGAGGATGGCTACACCTTC | CASSHTGEDGYTF
TRBJ2-2 | TRBD2 | 15 | NA | TRBV25-1 | TGTGCCAGCAGTGATAGCGGGAAATACACCGGGGAGCTGTTTTTT | CASSDSGKYTGELFF
TRBJ2-2 | NA | 15 | NA | TRBV5-6 | TGTGCCAGCAGCTTCCGATCAGGGGTGACCGGGGAGCTGTTTTTT | CASSFRSGVTGELFF
TRBJ2-3 | NA | 14 | NA | TRBV27 | TGTGCCAGCAGTTTATGGGGAGGCGGGGATACGCAGTATTTT | CASSLWGGGDTQYF
TRBJ2-3 | TRBD2 | 15 | NA | TRBV5-1 | TGCGCCAGCAGCTTGAAGGCGGGAGGCACAGATACGCAGTATTTT | CASSLKAGGTDTQYF
TRBJ2-7 | NA | 14 | NA | TRBV5-6 | TGTGCCAGCAGCCCCCGGGACACCACCTACGAGCAGTACTTC | CASSPRDTTYEQYF
TRBJ1-5 | TRBD1 | 15 | once | TRBV28 | TGTGCCAGCAGTCGTAGGGGGCGAGGCAATCAGCCCCAGCATTTT | CASSRRGRGNQPQHF
TRBJ2-1 | TRBD1 | 12 | NA | TRBV7-8 | TGTGCCAGCAGATTTACAGGGGATGAGCAGTTCTTC | CASRFTGDEQFF
TRBJ1-1 | NA | 12 | NA | TRBV27 | TGTGCCAGCAGTTTGCCCGGGGATGAAGCTTTCTTT | CASSLPGDEAFF
TRBJ2-7 | TRBD1 | 12 | NA | TRBV6-5 | TGTGCCAGCAGTTACGGGACAGACGAGCAGTACTTC | CASSYGTDEQYF
TRBJ2-7 | TRBD2 | 17 | NA | TRBV28 | TGTGCCAGCAGTTCCGCCTTTGTATCCTTCGGGAGGGACGAGCAGTACTTC | CASSSAFVSFGRDEQYF
TRBJ2-2 | TRBD1 | 14 | NA | TRBV6-6 | TGTGCCAGCAGTCCGACAGGGGACACCGGGGAGCTGTTTTTT | CASSPTGDTGELFF
TRBJ1-2 | NA | 15 | NA | TRBV4-1 | TGCGCCAGCAGCCAAGAGGACAGCCCGCTTTATGGCTACACCTTC | CASSQEDSPLYGYTF
TRBJ2-5 | NA | 12 | NA | TRBV9 | TGTGCCAGCAGCGTAGGGGGCGAGACCCAGTACTTC | CASSVGGETQYF
TRBJ2-1 | NA | 15 | NA | TRBV28 | TGTGCCAGCACCCTTTCCTACCCGCTCGTGAATGAGCAGTTCTTC | CASTLSYPLVNEQFF
TRBJ1-2 | TRBD1 | 14 | NA | TRBV6-1 | TGTGCCACCTTTTCCGGGACAGGGGGACCTGGCTACACCTTC | CATFSGTGGPGYTF
TRBJ2-7 | TRBD2 | 13 | NA | TRBV5-4 | TGTGCCAGCAGCTTAAGACTAGCGGACGAGCAGTACTTC | CASSLRLADEQYF
TRBJ2-3 | NA | 16 | NA | TRBV7-9 | TGTGCCAGCAGCCCGAAGGACAAGGGGGACACAGATACGCAGTATTTT | CASSPKDKGDTDTQYF
TRBJ1-2 | NA | 11 | NA | TRBV30 | TGTGCCTGGGTCCCACACCGTGGCTACACCTTC | CAWVPHRGYTF
TRBJ2-2 | TRBD2 | 12 | NA | TRBV11-2 | TGTGCCAGCACCGCTAGCGGTGCGGAGCTGTTTTTT | CASTASGAELFF
TRBJ1-1 | NA | 15 | NA | TRBV4-3 | TGCGCCAGCAGCCAGCAGAGATCAGGAAACTCTGAAGCTTTCTTT | CASSQQRSGNSEAFF
TRBJ1-5 | TRBD1 | 13 | few | TRBV19 | TGTGCCAGTAGTTACAGGGGGCATCAGCCCCAGCATTTT | CASSYRGHQPQHF
TRBJ2-3 | TRBD2 | 15 | NA | TRBV19 | TGTGCCAGTAGTACCCCAGCGGGAGGGCCCAATACGCAGTATTTT | CASSTPAGGPNTQYF